The TCR beta chain described here comes from a study of cytomegalovirus exposure and HLA in healthy donors. As for this clone: What it recognizes is unknown.

Repertoires were generated with immunoSEQ multiplex PCR, while TCRdb's copy carries only in-frame clones and drops some. The data contain 110,000 or so clones, approximately 85% of them singletons. The CDR3 loop spans 12 amino acids. CDR1 and CDR2 (germline): MDHEN, SYDVKM. Between the trimmed V and J ends, which lost 5 bases and 8 bases, there was a span of 11 bases. Findings and caveats of the study: The authors confirmed in vitro that a few CMV-associated chains were specific for CMV antigens. Some public TCRs appeared in many individuals, while most sequences were rare.

The receptor was isolated from a woman between 18 and 30 years old in good health and CMV-seronegative. The sequencing sample was made of PBMCs. The rearrangement uses TRBV28 and TRBJ2-3; D perhaps matches TRBD1 (5 bases). The CDR3 bases are TGTGCCAGCAGTGCCGCCCAGGGTACGCAGTATTTT. Its protein product is CASSAAQGTQYF.